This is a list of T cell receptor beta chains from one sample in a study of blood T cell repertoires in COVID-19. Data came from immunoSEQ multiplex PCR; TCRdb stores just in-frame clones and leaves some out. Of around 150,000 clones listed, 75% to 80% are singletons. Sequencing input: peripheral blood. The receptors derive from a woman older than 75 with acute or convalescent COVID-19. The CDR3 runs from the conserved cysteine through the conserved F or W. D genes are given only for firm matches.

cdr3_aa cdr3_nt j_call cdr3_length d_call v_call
CASSLSLGRGTEAFF TGTGCCAGCAGCCTTTCACTAGGTAGAGGCACTGAAGCTTTCTTT TRBJ1-1 15 . TRBV5-4
CASSLTSDRAHYGYTF TGCGCCAGCAGCTTGACCTCGGACAGGGCTCACTATGGCTACACCTTC TRBJ1-2 16 TRBD1 TRBV5-1
CASSLLAGRDTQYF TGTGCCAGCAGCCTACTCGCGGGGAGAGATACGCAGTATTTT TRBJ2-3 14 . TRBV3-1/TRBV3-2
CASKTGVNTGELFF TGTGCCAGCAAAACAGGGGTGAACACCGGGGAGCTGTTTTTT TRBJ2-2 14 TRBD1 TRBV6-5
CASSPSGNTIYF TGTGCCAGCAGCCCGTCTGGAAACACCATATATTTT TRBJ1-3 12 . TRBV3-1/TRBV3-2
CASSLRTETYEQYF TGTGCCAGCAGCCTTCGGACAGAAACCTACGAGCAGTACTTC TRBJ2-7 14 . TRBV7-8
CASSPRRNQPQHF TGTGCCAGCAGTCCAAGGAGAAATCAGCCCCAGCATTTT TRBJ1-5 13 . TRBV28
CASSIVYGQGIDTEAFF TGTGCCAGCAGCATCGTGTACGGACAGGGGATCGACACTGAAGCTTTCTTT TRBJ1-1 17 TRBD1 TRBV5-8
CASRPNDRFYYEQYF TGTGCCAGCAGGCCAAACGACAGGTTTTACTACGAGCAGTACTTC TRBJ2-7 15 . TRBV27
CASSLGTGLGYEQYF TGTGCCAGCAGTTTAGGGACAGGGCTCGGCTACGAGCAGTACTTC TRBJ2-7 15 TRBD1 TRBV28
CASSLTGKWSTEAFF TGTGCCAGCAGCTTGACAGGGAAGTGGAGCACTGAAGCTTTCTTT TRBJ1-1 15 . TRBV5-8